This T cell receptor (beta chain) comes out of a study of shared clonotypes between healthy human individuals. Findings of the study overall: Generation probabilities were higher for clonotypes shared across all four sorted-subset donors than for unshared ones. On the whole, naive subsets had larger estimated richness than memory subsets had. Large depth notwithstanding, sorted-subset sequencing proved incomplete by rarefaction.

Worth noting for this clone: Antigen specificity is unknown.

The CDR3 contains 13 residues. Trimming stripped 5 bases from V and 6 bases from J, with 10 bases between. CDR1 and CDR2 from the germline V gene are MNHEY and SMNVEV (reference sequence). Profiled with immunoSEQ multiplex PCR; TCRdb holds only in-frame clones, not every one. The sample shows roughly 2 million clones, about 95% of them seen only once. The naive CD8 subset, CD45RO-negative cells positively selected for CCR7, excluded terminally differentiated effector memory CD45RA+ cells. V and J are TRBV27 and TRBJ1-4, with D unresolved. This receptor was identified in a young man in good health. The source material was naive CD8+ T cells sorted from blood. CDR3 sequence reads: CASSPWPYEKLFF. The CDR3 nucleotides read TGTGCCAGCAGTCCTTGGCCCTATGAAAAACTGTTTTTT. The full variable domain, with the rest looked up from reference TRBV27 and TRBJ1-4, is EAQVTQNPRYLITVTGKKLTVTCSQNMNHEYMSWYRQDPGLGLRQIYYSMNVEVTDKGDVPEGYKVSRKEKRNFPLILESPSPNQTSLYFCASSPWPYEKLFFGSGTQLSVL.